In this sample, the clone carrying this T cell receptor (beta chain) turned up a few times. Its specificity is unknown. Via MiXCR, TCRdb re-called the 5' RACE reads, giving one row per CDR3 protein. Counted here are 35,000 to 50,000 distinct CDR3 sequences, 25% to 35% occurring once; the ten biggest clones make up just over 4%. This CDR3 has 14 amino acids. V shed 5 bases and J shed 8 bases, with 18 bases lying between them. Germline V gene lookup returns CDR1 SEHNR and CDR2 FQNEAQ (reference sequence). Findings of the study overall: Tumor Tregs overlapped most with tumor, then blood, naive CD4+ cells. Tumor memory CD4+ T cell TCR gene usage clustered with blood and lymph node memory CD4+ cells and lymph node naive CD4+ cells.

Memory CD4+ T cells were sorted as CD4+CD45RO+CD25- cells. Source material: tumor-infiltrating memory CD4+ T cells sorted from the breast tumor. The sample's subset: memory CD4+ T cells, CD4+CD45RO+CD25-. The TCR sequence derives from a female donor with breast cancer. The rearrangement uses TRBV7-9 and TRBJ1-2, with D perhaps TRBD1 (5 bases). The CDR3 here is CASSPGTSGWGYTF. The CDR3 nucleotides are TGTGCCAGCAGCCCCGGGACGTCCGGGTGGGGCTACACCTTC.